This TCR beta chain was documented in a study of human T cells and chemical hapten exposure (dated by TCRdb to the early 2020s). Describing the broader study: For sensitization, 2% DPC in acetone was applied to a roughly 2 cm by roughly 2 cm area of upper inner arm skin. Under 30 alopecia patients gave blood for TCR sequencing at one to four time points (pre-sensitization, 2, 6 and 24 weeks). Alopecia areata with under or over 50% scalp involvement, alopecia totalis and alopecia universalis were represented in the patient cohort, which was mostly female. Peripheral blood TCR repertoire changes were tracked in vivo in alopecia patients during primary and secondary sensitization to the hapten diphenylcyclopropenone (DPC). Weekly therapeutic DPC doses were additionally applied to the scalp of patients throughout the roughly 23-week study period. Blood samples were taken from patients before sensitization (week 0) and then at 2, 6 and about 24 weeks after DPC sensitization. Libraries were combined into a pool for sequencing, and differences in TCR yield between samples came mainly from small differences in library volumes within the pool. Patch testing was done on the upper back using Finn chambers containing 0.01% DPC, and results were scored after 6 days according to International Contact Dermatitis Research Group standards. Results and caveats for the whole study, not just this receptor: Because all patients had alopecia, a presumed autoimmune disease, the immune response of the patients might differ from that of healthy individuals. A positive correlation was found between the number of PT1 expanded TCRs and patch test score, with significance reached at thresholds 8, 16 and 32 but not 4. DPC sensitization did not change how many TCRs were above 1 in 1000 frequency, and no evidence was found of alterations in global repertoire structure. Compared with pre-sensitization or healthy control sets, expanded TCRs formed significantly more large CDR3 similarity clusters, which is consistent with antigen-driven responses. Repeated subsampling changed both the strength of the expansion versus patch-test correlation and the threshold at which that correlation became significant.

The receptor library was made with RACE. The sequencer was a NextSeq 500. During library preparation, unique molecular identifiers were attached to individual cDNA molecules so that TCRs could be counted quantitatively and reproducibly. From each blood RNA sample, both TCR alpha and TCR beta chains were sequenced. The paper's data handling went like this. A median of about 100,000 TCRs per sample was observed, with a range of about 20,000 to 750,000. V, J and CDR3 annotation of the TCR reads was carried out using the Decombinator software suite. For the PS versus PT1 abundance plots, all samples were subsampled to the same number of TCRs (28,000). Expanded TCRs were defined as absent before sensitization and observed at least eight times at the 2-week time point. Using fastp trimming at Q25 and MiXCR clonotype assembly, TCRdb reanalyzed the public sequencing data and kept in-frame beta chains. Every entry covers one CDR3 protein and lists the most common genes and DNA from its rows. Here the V and J calls rest on TCRdb's processing, not on the authors' analysis. The table for this sample lists approximately 110,000 distinct CDR3 sequences; 11% of them were counted only once. Under 4.5% of the sample comes from the top ten.

The sample's time point, from its label and the paper: patch test 1, 2 weeks after DPC sensitization. What the treatment or condition label conveys for this sample: therapeutic diphenylcyclopropenone sensitization with weekly scalp DPC. At every patch-test visit, the blood draw took place before the patch test was put on. Patients were eligible if aged 18 to 70, diagnosed with alopecia and judged suitable for DPC therapy, and pregnant patients were excluded. Unfractionated whole blood was collected in Tempus Blood RNA tubes, and total RNA was extracted from that blood. A word on this clonotype: Its specific antigen is unknown. Per-base quality was not reported, and no clone a single base away is much larger than it.

The source was whole blood, collected in connection with sensitization to the hapten diphenylcyclopropenone (DPC). This TCR was recovered from a woman aged 40 to 50 with alopecia areata. Some clones in this sample may be carry-over from other donors' samples.

In nucleotide form, the sequence is TGCAGCGTTTCCTCGACAGGGGCCAATTCACCCCTCCACTTT. Its protein reads: CSVSSTGANSPLHF. The V and J segments used are TRBV29-1 and TRBJ1-6; a stretch of 8 junction bases matches TRBD1. Clipping removes 5 bases from V and 7 bases from J, with 7 as the unmatched junction base count. Its CDR3 holds 14 amino acids, cysteine through phenylalanine. Solely the CDR3 DNA is kept, with 42 bases framed from the first base. CDR1 and CDR2 (SQVTM, ANQGSEA) derive from the germline V gene.